The next 4 T cell receptor beta chains were all read from a single sample in a study of blood T cell repertoires in COVID-19. Assay: immunoSEQ multiplex PCR; the TCRdb copy retains only in-frame clones and omits some. The sample lists more than 85,000 clones; about 85% were seen once. What was sequenced was peripheral blood. All receptors come from a human donor in a cohort sampled during active COVID-19.

The genes are TRBV11-3 and TRBJ2-1; TRBD2 matches 9 bases. This CDR3 is 15 amino acids long. V was clipped by 5 bases and J by 12 bases; unmatched bases: 14. Germline assignment: CDR1 SGHNT and CDR2 YENEEA. CDR3 sequence: CASSPSGAPRYAQFF. In nucleotides, the CDR3 is TGTGCCAGCAGCCCTAGCGGGGCCCCCAGGTATGCGCAGTTCTTC.

J is TRBJ2-1 and V is TRBV18; 11 bases are shared with TRBD2. V shed 6 bases, J shed 9 bases, and the junction held 13 bases outside the gene matches. From germline, CDR1 is KGHSH and CDR2 LQKENI. This CDR3 contains 16 residues. CDR3: CASSPMTSGADGEQFF. The CDR3 DNA reads as TGTGCCAGCTCCCCTATGACTAGCGGGGCCGACGGTGAGCAGTTCTTC.

The J gene is TRBJ2-7, the V gene TRBV6-5; maybe TRBD1 (5 bases). The CDR3 loop spans 13 amino acids. Germline V gene lookup returns CDR1 MNHEY and CDR2 SVGAGI. V lost 6 bases and J lost 3, with 12 bases in between. The CDR3, as DNA: TGTGCCAGCAGCCAGACAGATTTCTACGAGCAGTACTTC. Translated: CASSQTDFYEQYF.

This rearrangement joins TRBV19 to TRBJ2-7; TRBD2 aligns across 10 bases. V lost 2 bases and J lost 0; bases outside the gene matches: 4. CDR3 length: 16 residues. CDR1 and CDR2 (germline): LNHDA, SQIVND (reference sequence). The DNA for the CDR3 is TGTGCCAGTAGTATACGCGGGACTAGCGACTCCTACGAGCAGTACTTC. Translated: CASSIRGTSDSYEQYF.